This T cell receptor beta chain was identified during a study of blood T cells in healthy people across ages. For the study at large: For every two T cells, template switching captured about one barcoded beta molecule.

PBMCs numbering at least 6.5 million were isolated per sample. As to this clonotype: The antigen remains unidentified.

Points from the study as a whole: Naive CD4+ cell counts and diversity both ran higher in long-lived than in aged donors.

Germline V CDR1 and CDR2: LGHDT, YNNKEL (reference sequence). The CDR3 covers 15 residues. Trimming removed 0 bases from V and 1 base from J, with 9 bases in between. The second PCR ran roughly 6 to 11 cycles with a sample-barcoded 5' primer and J-beta primers. Every single cDNA molecule received a tag from a template-switch adaptor with 12 random nucleotides. One entry per CDR3 protein results from TCRdb running MiXCR on the 5' RACE reads. In the table there are approximately 800,000 distinct CDR3 sequences, around 45% of which are singletons. The receptor's source is an older man in good health. Input material: blood. The chain is built from TRBV3-1 and TRBJ1-1; no firm D call. The CDR3 nucleotides read TGTGCCAGCAGCCAAGATTTTGGGCAGAACACTGAAGCTTTCTTT. Translation gives CASSQDFGQNTEAFF.